The next 23 T cell receptor beta chains were all read from a single sample in a study of shared clonotypes between healthy human individuals. Using immunoSEQ multiplex PCR, the repertoire was profiled, and TCRdb retains in-frame clones only, with some absent. The sample contains about 2.4 million clones, more than 80% of which appear only once. The sample consisted of naive CD4+ T cells sorted from blood. Specified subset: CD45RA+ positively selected. Every receptor here comes from a man between 18 and 35 years old in good health.

This clone was seen just once. This chain connects TRBV10-3 to TRBJ1-3, with D uncertain. CDR1 is ENHRY and CDR2 is SYGVKD in the germline V gene. Between the trimmed V and J ends, which lost 7 bases and 4 bases, there was a span of 11 bases. CDR3 length equals 13 residues. CDR3 protein: CAITAGGGNTIYF. In DNA, the CDR3 is TGTGCCATCACCGCGGGTGGGGGAAACACCATATATTTT.

The chain employs TRBV7-9 and TRBJ2-7; 7 nucleotides agree with TRBD2. J gave up 3 bases and V 2 bases, and 4 bases lay outside the gene matches. This CDR3 has 14 amino acids. Germline V gene lookup returns CDR1 SEHNR and CDR2 FQNEAQ (reference sequence). CDR3 sequence (DNA): TGTGCCAGCAGCTTATGGGCTAGCGGCTACGAGCAGTACTTC. Encoded protein: CASSLWASGYEQYF.

The rearrangement uses TRBV18 and TRBJ2-2; D is uncertain. V lost 3 bases and J lost 4, with 15 bases in between. Germline V CDR1 and CDR2: KGHSH, LQKENI. The CDR3 is made up of 16 amino acids. The CDR3 here is CASSPPVTSGTGELFF. For the CDR3, the DNA is TGTGCCAGCTCACCCCCAGTAACCTCGGGCACCGGGGAGCTGTTTTTT.

This sequence joins TRBV5-5 and TRBJ2-1; D is unresolved. The CDR3 has 14 residues. The ends were cut back, 4 bases at V and 2 bases at J, with 10 bases in the middle. Germline V lookup: CDR1 SGHKS, CDR2 YYEKEE (reference sequence). The CDR3 DNA reads TGTGCCAGCAGCCCTTGGCAAGCCTACAATGAGCAGTTCTTC. Amino acids: CASSPWQAYNEQFF.

The chain uses TRBV19 and TRBJ2-7, with D possibly matching TRBD1 (6 bases). This CDR3 has 13 residues. V was cut by 6 bases and J by 1 base, with 10 bases left in between. The germline V gene encodes CDR1 LNHDA and CDR2 SQIVND (reference sequence). Here the CDR3 reads CASSHGQSYEQYF. CDR3 nucleotides: TGTGCCAGTAGCCACGGACAGTCCTACGAGCAGTACTTC.

This chain uses TRBV7-9 with TRBJ1-3; TRBD1 is a possible D gene (6 bases). The CDR3 extends over 17 amino acids. Looked up from germline, CDR1 is SEHNR and CDR2 is FQNEAQ (reference sequence). V lost 2 bases to trimming and J lost 0 bases, with 14 bases between them. CDR3 in amino acids: CASSLRGDKSSGNTIYF. The DNA of the CDR3 is TGTGCCAGCAGCTTAAGAGGGGACAAGAGCTCTGGAAACACCATATATTTT.

The V call is TRBV7-2, the J call TRBJ1-6, with D possibly TRBD1 on 5 matching bases. V dropped 4 bases and J dropped 9 bases, with 16 bases sitting between them. Germline lookup yields CDR1 SGHTA and CDR2 FQGNSA. CDR3 length equals 15 residues. CDR3 in amino acids: CASSSQWGSSSPLHF. CDR3 nucleotides: TGTGCCAGCAGCTCGCAATGGGGGAGTAGTTCACCCCTCCACTTT. The variable domain in full, with the rest retrieved from reference TRBV7-2 and TRBJ1-6, is GAGVSQSPSNKVTEKGKDVELRCDPISGHTALYWYRQSLGQGLEFLIYFQGNSAPDKSGLPSDRFSAERTGGSVSTLTIQRTQQEDSAVYLCASSSQWGSSSPLHFGNGTRLTVT.

The V call is TRBV6-5, the J call TRBJ1-2; D perhaps matches TRBD1 (6 bases). The germline V gene encodes CDR1 MNHEY and CDR2 SVGAGI. V was pared by 6 bases and J by 2 bases, with 13 bases between. The CDR3 contains 14 residues. CDR3: CASRSGTRNYGYTF. CDR3 in DNA: TGTGCCAGCAGGAGCGGGACACGGAACTATGGCTACACCTTC.

This chain joins TRBV6-1 and TRBJ1-2; D perhaps matches TRBD1 (6 bases). The CDR3 is 14 amino acids. V was cut by 7 bases and J by 5 bases, with 17 bases left in between. Germline lookup yields CDR1 MNHNS and CDR2 SASEGT. The DNA of the CDR3 is TGTGCCAGCACGGAGGTAGGGGGACTATATGGCTACACCTTC. Translating gives CASTEVGGLYGYTF.

The V and J genes are TRBV5-6 and TRBJ1-1; D gene ambiguous. Trimming left V 4 bases short and J 3 bases short, with 13 bases between. Germline CDR1 and CDR2: SGHDT and YYEEEE. The CDR3 has 14 residues. For the CDR3, the DNA is TGTGCCAGCAGCCTCAAGACGTGGGACACTGAAGCTTTCTTT. Translation: CASSLKTWDTEAFF.

V and J are TRBV27 and TRBJ1-2; 7 nucleotides match TRBD1. Germline CDR1 MNHEY, CDR2 SMNVEV (reference sequence). Losses at the gene ends were 5 bases for V and 4 bases for J; bases not matched to a gene: 7. This CDR3 has 14 residues. CDR3 protein: CASSRQGFPYGYTF. DNA for the CDR3: TGTGCCAGCAGTAGACAGGGTTTCCCCTATGGCTACACCTTC.

The chain employs TRBV28 and TRBJ1-1; no firm D call. The CDR3 has 15 residues. V dropped 4 bases and J dropped 0 bases, with 12 bases sitting between them. The germline V gene encodes CDR1 MDHEN and CDR2 SYDVKM. The CDR3 is CASSSWGYLNTEAFF. Written as DNA, the CDR3 is TGTGCCAGCAGTTCCTGGGGATATTTGAACACTGAAGCTTTCTTT.

The chain recombines TRBV27 with TRBJ2-3, with 8 bases identical to TRBD2. Germline trimming cut 8 bases from V and 1 base from J; bases unmatched to any gene: 8. This CDR3 comprises 15 residues. Germline V gene lookup returns CDR1 MNHEY and CDR2 SMNVEV (reference sequence). This CDR3 reads CASWPGGPGTDTQYF. DNA of the CDR3: TGTGCCAGCTGGCCGGGGGGGCCCGGCACAGATACGCAGTATTTT.

This clone was recorded a few times. This chain links TRBV28 with TRBJ2-2, with a weak D call TRBD1 (6 bases). Between the trimmed V and J ends, which lost 6 bases and 1 base, there was a span of 15 bases. The CDR3 contains 16 residues. CDR1 and CDR2 (germline): MDHEN, SYDVKM. CDR3 in DNA: TGTGCCAGCAGGCATCCGGGACAACGGAACACCGGGGAGCTGTTTTTT. Residues: CASRHPGQRNTGELFF.

The CDR3 sequence: CASSSGPNEQFF. The CDR3 bases are TGTGCCAGCAGCTCAGGGCCCAATGAGCAGTTCTTC. J is TRBJ2-1 and V is TRBV5-4, with D possibly TRBD1 on 5 matching bases. V was clipped by 3 bases and J by 6 bases, with 7 bases between them. The CDR3 runs to 12 residues. CDR1 is SGHNT and CDR2 is YYREEE in the germline V gene (reference sequence). Using reference TRBV5-4 and TRBJ2-1 for the parts outside the CDR3, the full variable domain is ETGVTQSPTHLIKTRGQQVTLRCSSQSGHNTVSWYQQALGQGPQFIFQYYREEENGRGNFPPRFSGLQFPNYSSELNVNALELDDSALYLCASSSGPNEQFFGPGTRLTVL.

The V call is TRBV2, the J call TRBJ2-7; 7 bases fit TRBD2. J was trimmed by 2 bases and V by 7 bases; bases with no gene match: 14. Per the germline V gene, CDR1 is SNHLY and CDR2 is FYNNEI. The CDR3 sequence is 16 residues long. The CDR3 sequence: CASIDLVGLSPYEQYF. For the CDR3, the DNA is TGTGCCAGCATTGACCTGGTGGGACTATCTCCCTACGAGCAGTACTTC.

The sample holds a few counts of this clone. This chain uses TRBV2 with TRBJ2-5; D might be TRBD2 (5 bases). Germline V CDR1 and CDR2: SNHLY, FYNNEI. This CDR3 region has 14 residues. The V end was cut by 2 bases, the J end by 3 bases, with 10 bases between. CDR3 sequence reads: CASSERTGKETQYF. The CDR3 coding sequence is TGTGCCAGCAGTGAAAGGACGGGGAAAGAGACCCAGTACTTC.

Concerning this clone: This sample includes further DNA sequences coding for the same CDR3. The rearrangement links TRBV19 to TRBJ1-5, with D hard to call. CDR1 and CDR2 (germline): LNHDA, SQIVND (reference sequence). The CDR3 sequence is 12 residues long. V lost 7 bases and J 2 bases, leaving 6 bases between the germline ends. The DNA of the CDR3 is TGTGCCAGTACCCGGGGCAATCAGCCCCAGCATTTT. Its protein product is CASTRGNQPQHF.

The J gene is TRBJ2-2, the V gene TRBV28; D is possibly TRBD1 (6 bases). This CDR3 contains 15 residues. Germline V CDR1 and CDR2: MDHEN, SYDVKM. V lost 7 bases and J 7 bases, leaving 19 bases between the germline ends. Here the CDR3 reads CASNLAGAGNGELFF. The CDR3 DNA follows: TGTGCCAGCAACCTCGCAGGGGCAGGGAACGGGGAGCTGTTTTTT.

This chain links TRBV6-5 with TRBJ1-2; 7 nucleotides agree with TRBD1. V was clipped by 0 bases and J by 2 bases; unmatched bases: 6. CDR3 length equals 16 residues. Per germline, CDR1 MNHEY and CDR2 SVGAGI. Here the CDR3 reads CASSYSVTGRNYGYTF. DNA for the CDR3: TGTGCCAGCAGTTACTCCGTGACAGGGAGAAACTATGGCTACACCTTC.

CDR3 region: CASLGTLNTEAFF. CDR3 nucleotide sequence: TGTGCCAGTTTAGGGACATTGAACACTGAAGCTTTCTTT. The V gene is TRBV19, the J gene TRBJ1-1, with a possible D match to TRBD1 (6 bases). Germline V gene lookup returns CDR1 LNHDA and CDR2 SQIVND (reference sequence). Trimming cost V 8 bases and J 0 bases, with 10 bases left between them. The CDR3 has 13 residues.

The chain has TRBV2 and TRBJ2-1, with 9 bases aligning to TRBD2. Germline assignment: CDR1 SNHLY and CDR2 FYNNEI. This CDR3 region has 15 residues. The junction had 5 bases not matched to a gene; V was cut back by 4 bases and J by 4 bases. The CDR3 DNA reads TGTGCCAGCAGTGCGCTAGCGGGAAATTACAATGAGCAGTTCTTC. It codes for CASSALAGNYNEQFF.

With regard to this clone: Within the sample, other DNA sequences also encode this same CDR3. The V call is TRBV5-1, the J call TRBJ2-7; D is perhaps TRBD2 (6 bases). The CDR3 is 12 residues long. V was cut by 4 bases and J by 4 bases, with 9 bases left in between. CDR1 and CDR2 from the germline V gene are SGHRS and YFSETQ. This CDR3 is CASSAEGYEQYF. In DNA, the CDR3 is TGCGCCAGCAGCGCGGAGGGGTACGAGCAGTACTTC.